Listed below are T cell receptor beta chains from one sample, sequenced in a study of blood T cell repertoires in COVID-19. Profiled with immunoSEQ multiplex PCR; TCRdb holds only in-frame clones, not every one. This table has about 340,000 clones, over 70% appearing once. Sequenced sample: peripheral blood. These receptors were collected from a man aged 25 to 40 with active or convalescent COVID-19. The CDR3 runs from the conserved cysteine through the conserved F or W. The D gene is left open where the match is weak. Only some rows state a clone size, as once, few, many or a class for expanded clones.

J	D	size	V	DNA	CDR3
TRBJ2-1	TRBD2	-	TRBV7-3	TGTGCCAGCAGTCCCTACGGGGGGGCTGCCTACAATGAGCAGTTCTTC	CASSPYGGAAYNEQFF
TRBJ2-3	-	-	TRBV5-4	TGTGCCAGCAGCCCCCGAGTAACCACAGGCACAGATACGCAGTATTTT	CASSPRVTTGTDTQYF
TRBJ1-2	-	-	TRBV5-1	TGCGCCAGCAGTACAGAGAATAGGGGCTACACCTTC	CASSTENRGYTF
TRBJ2-1	TRBD2	-	TRBV5-4	TGTGCCAGCAGCCCTGGCGGACTAGCGGCTTACAATGAGCAGTTCTTC	CASSPGGLAAYNEQFF
TRBJ2-7	TRBD2	-	TRBV10-3	TGTGCCATCAGTGACCTTCTAGCGGGGGGCTCCTACGAGCAGTACTTC	CAISDLLAGGSYEQYF
TRBJ2-3	-	-	TRBV5-1	TGCGCCAGCAGCTCACGGGAGCGACCTAGCACAGATACGCAGTATTTT	CASSSRERPSTDTQYF
TRBJ1-5	-	few	TRBV19	TGTGCCAGTATACAGTCTGGTGGGTATAGCAATCAGCCCCAGCATTTT	CASIQSGGYSNQPQHF
TRBJ2-2	TRBD2	-	TRBV3-1/TRBV3-2	TGTGCCAGCAGCCAGGGGGGGATTGCGCGGGAGCTGTTTTTT	CASSQGGIARELFF
TRBJ1-1	TRBD1	-	TRBV19	TGTGCCAGCACGGACAGGGCCACTGAAGCTTTCTTT	CASTDRATEAFF
TRBJ2-2	-	-	TRBV19	TGTGCCAGTAGTATCCTTCACACCGGGGAGCTGTTTTTT	CASSILHTGELFF
TRBJ1-2	TRBD1	-	TRBV3-1/TRBV3-2	TGTGCCAGCAGCCCGAGAGGAGGCCCCGACAGGGGGCGGGATGATGGCTACACCTTC	CASSPRGGPDRGRDDGYTF
TRBJ1-2	-	few	TRBV19	TGTGCCAGTACTGACAGTGCCCACTATGGCTACACCTTC	CASTDSAHYGYTF
TRBJ1-1	-	-	TRBV4-3	TGCGCCAGCAGCCAAGATATGGTGGGCCTCTATTCGAACACTGAAGCTTTCTTT	CASSQDMVGLYSNTEAFF
TRBJ1-2	TRBD1	-	TRBV19	TGTGCCAGTAGTATAGTCACAGGGGTCTATGGCTACACCTTC	CASSIVTGVYGYTF
TRBJ2-7	TRBD2	-	TRBV4-2	TGTGCCAGCAGCCAAGAGCCCCGACTAGCGGGGAGCTACGAGCAGTACTTC	CASSQEPRLAGSYEQYF
TRBJ1-1	-	-	TRBV6-1	TGTGCCAGCAGTGACAGGGCCCCTAGCACTGAAGCTTTCTTT	CASSDRAPSTEAFF
TRBJ2-7	TRBD2	-	TRBV6-2/TRBV6-3	TGTGCCAGCACCCCACTAGCGGAGTTCTACGAGCAGTACTTC	CASTPLAEFYEQYF
TRBJ1-1	-	-	TRBV9	TGTGCCAGCAGCGTAGGGAGAGGGGGTTCATCCCCTGAAGCTTTCTTT	CASSVGRGGSSPEAFF
TRBJ2-1	-	-	TRBV4-1	TGCGCCAGCAGCCAAGGGGGCGTCGATGTGCAGTTCTTC	CASSQGGVDVQFF
TRBJ2-5	TRBD2	once	TRBV18	TGTGCCAGCTCCCCCAGGAGTAGCGGGATCTCGGGGGAGACCCAGTACTTC	CASSPRSSGISGETQYF
TRBJ1-5	-	once	TRBV3-1/TRBV3-2	TGTGCCAGCAGCGACTATAGCAATCAGCCCCAGCATTTT	CASSDYSNQPQHF
TRBJ2-7	TRBD1	-	TRBV6-1	TGTGCCAGCAGTAGGGACAGGGGGCGAACTTACGAGCAGTACTTC	CASSRDRGRTYEQYF
TRBJ1-2	-	-	TRBV5-1	TGCGCCAGCAGCTTGGCCAGGGTAGACTATGGCTACACCTTC	CASSLARVDYGYTF
TRBJ2-3	TRBD2	once	TRBV5-1	TGCGCCAGCAGCCAAGCGGGAGGGCCTACTGTGGATACGCAGTATTTT	CASSQAGGPTVDTQYF
TRBJ2-7	-	once	TRBV11-2	TGTGCCAGCAGCTTTCAGGGGAAAGAGCAGTACTTC	CASSFQGKEQYF
TRBJ1-1	-	-	TRBV19	TGTGCCAGTAGTTTATCTCGGGACACTGAAGCTTTCTTT	CASSLSRDTEAFF
TRBJ1-2	TRBD1	-	TRBV30	TGTGCCTGGACGGGACAGGGGGATGGCTACACCTTC	CAWTGQGDGYTF
TRBJ2-7	TRBD2	few	TRBV4-2	TGTGCCAGCAGCCAAGATAGCGGGAGCTCCTACGAGCAGTACTTC	CASSQDSGSSYEQYF
TRBJ2-3	TRBD1	-	TRBV29-1	TGCAGCGTCTTTCCGGACAGGGGCAGTAGGGATACGCAGTATTTT	CSVFPDRGSRDTQYF
TRBJ2-1	-	-	TRBV10-3	TGTGCCATCAGTGAGGGAGGGGACTACAATGAGCAGTTCTTC	CAISEGGDYNEQFF
TRBJ2-5	TRBD1	-	TRBV2	TGTGCCAGCAGGGAACAGACAGGGCCCCAAGAGACCCAGTACTTC	CASREQTGPQETQYF
TRBJ2-7	TRBD2	-	TRBV7-6	TGTGCCAGCAGCCTACTAGCGGGTAAGGGGGAGCAGTACTTC	CASSLLAGKGEQYF
TRBJ2-1	TRBD2	-	TRBV14	TGTGCCAGCAGCCAAGATAGGAGCGGGGGGGCGATTTACAATGAGCAGTTCTTC	CASSQDRSGGAIYNEQFF
TRBJ1-4	-	-	TRBV19	TGTGCCAGTAGTATAGATAACTCGCCAGGATTGGCAACTAATGAAAAACTGTTTTTT	CASSIDNSPGLATNEKLFF
TRBJ2-1	-	-	TRBV18	TGTGCCAGCTCACCGGATGAGGGCCGGGGTGAGCAGTTCTTC	CASSPDEGRGEQFF
TRBJ2-7	-	-	TRBV27	TGTGCCAGCAGGATCGGGGCGGGGACCTCCTACGAGCAGTACTTC	CASRIGAGTSYEQYF
TRBJ1-2	-	-	TRBV29-1	TGCAGCGTTGAACCCCCCACTTTCGGGTACTATGGCTACACCTTC	CSVEPPTFGYYGYTF
TRBJ2-3	TRBD1	once	TRBV5-8	TGTGCCAGCAGCTTCCAAAGGTCTCTGACAGGGCCCACAGATACGCAGTATTTT	CASSFQRSLTGPTDTQYF
TRBJ2-1	TRBD2	-	TRBV7-6	TGTGCCAGCAGCTTAGCGTTAGCGGGGCCCTACAATGAGCAGTTCTTC	CASSLALAGPYNEQFF
TRBJ2-1	-	-	TRBV7-3	TGTGCCAGCAGCTTAACCCGTAGCTCCTACAATGAGCAGTTCTTC	CASSLTRSSYNEQFF
TRBJ2-3	TRBD2	-	TRBV24-1	TGTGCCACCAGTGAGGGGGGGGATACGCAGTATTTT	CATSEGGDTQYF
TRBJ2-2	TRBD2	once	TRBV12-5	TGTGCTAGTTACCCCCGGGGGGGCCGAGGCGGGGAGCTGTTTTTT	CASYPRGGRGGELFF
TRBJ2-7	-	-	TRBV18	TGTGCCAGCTCTCCTCCAGGCCTTGGGGGCTCCGAGCAGTACTTC	CASSPPGLGGSEQYF
TRBJ2-2	-	once	TRBV21-1	TGTGCCAGCAGCAAAGTGCACCAACTGCGGACCGGGGAGCTGTTTTTT	CASSKVHQLRTGELFF
TRBJ2-3	-	-	TRBV11-2	TGTGCCAGCAGCTTAAGTGGCGGGGCTAGCACAGATACGCAGTATTTT	CASSLSGGASTDTQYF
TRBJ2-7	-	-	TRBV6-5	TGTGCCAGCAGTCTTCGATGGCCCCACGAGCAGTACTTC	CASSLRWPHEQYF
TRBJ1-1	TRBD1	once	TRBV18	TGTGCCAGCTCACCATCCTCCGGGACAGCGGTTACTGAAGCTTTCTTT	CASSPSSGTAVTEAFF
TRBJ2-7	TRBD1	once	TRBV18	TGTGCCAGCTCACCCCCCGGGACAGGGAACCACGAGCAGTACTTC	CASSPPGTGNHEQYF
TRBJ1-5	TRBD1	few	TRBV5-6	TGTGCCAGCAGCTTTGGACAGGGGCTGGGGCCCCAGCATTTT	CASSFGQGLGPQHF
TRBJ1-1	-	-	TRBV23-1	TGCGCCAGCAGTCCGCTGGACGGGGCTGAAGCTTTCTTT	CASSPLDGAEAFF
TRBJ1-6	TRBD1	-	TRBV18	TGTGCCAGCTCACCACTTGGACAGGGGGCGGTTTCACCCCTCCACTTT	CASSPLGQGAVSPLHF
TRBJ2-7	TRBD2	-	TRBV5-1	TGCGCCAGCAGCTCCGGGACTAGCGGGAGTTACGAGCAGTACTTC	CASSSGTSGSYEQYF
TRBJ2-7	-	-	TRBV7-9	TGTGCCAGCAGCTTTGAACATACCGAGCAGTACTTC	CASSFEHTEQYF
TRBJ1-5	-	once	TRBV19	TGTGCCAGTAGTATTCGACAGGGCAATCAGCCCCAGCATTTT	CASSIRQGNQPQHF
TRBJ2-7	-	-	TRBV30	TGTGCCTGGAGTGTATTAAGAGGGCGGGAGCAGTACTTC	CAWSVLRGREQYF
TRBJ1-1	-	-	TRBV19	TGTGCCAGTAGTCTATTGGCTAGGGGTGAAACTGAAGCTTTCTTT	CASSLLARGETEAFF
TRBJ1-5	-	-	TRBV28	TGTGCCAGCAGTTTCTGGGCAGATCAGCCCCAGCATTTT	CASSFWADQPQHF
TRBJ1-1	TRBD1	-	TRBV6-5	TGTGCCGCACAGGGGGTGGTAAACACTGAAGCTTTCTTT	CAAQGVVNTEAFF
TRBJ2-7	-	-	TRBV5-4	TGTGCCAGCAGTCTACCGGGACTTACCTACGAGCAGTACTTC	CASSLPGLTYEQYF
TRBJ2-7	-	-	TRBV5-1	TGCGCCAGCAGCTTGGCAAGTGCGGGTACCTCCTACGAGCAGTACTTC	CASSLASAGTSYEQYF